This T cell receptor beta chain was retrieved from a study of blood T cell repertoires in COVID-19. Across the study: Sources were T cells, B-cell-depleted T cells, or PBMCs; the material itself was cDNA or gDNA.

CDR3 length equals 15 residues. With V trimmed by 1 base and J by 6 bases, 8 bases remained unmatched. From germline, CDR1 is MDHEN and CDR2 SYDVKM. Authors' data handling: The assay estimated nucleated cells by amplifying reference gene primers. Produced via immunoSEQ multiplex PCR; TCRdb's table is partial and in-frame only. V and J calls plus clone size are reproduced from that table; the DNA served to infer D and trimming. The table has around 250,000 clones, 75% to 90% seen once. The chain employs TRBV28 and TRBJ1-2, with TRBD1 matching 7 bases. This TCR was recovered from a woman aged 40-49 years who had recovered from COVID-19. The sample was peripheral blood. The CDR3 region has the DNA TGTGCCAGCAGTTTATACACCCAGGGGGGTAATGGCTACACCTTC. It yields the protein CASSLYTQGGNGYTF.